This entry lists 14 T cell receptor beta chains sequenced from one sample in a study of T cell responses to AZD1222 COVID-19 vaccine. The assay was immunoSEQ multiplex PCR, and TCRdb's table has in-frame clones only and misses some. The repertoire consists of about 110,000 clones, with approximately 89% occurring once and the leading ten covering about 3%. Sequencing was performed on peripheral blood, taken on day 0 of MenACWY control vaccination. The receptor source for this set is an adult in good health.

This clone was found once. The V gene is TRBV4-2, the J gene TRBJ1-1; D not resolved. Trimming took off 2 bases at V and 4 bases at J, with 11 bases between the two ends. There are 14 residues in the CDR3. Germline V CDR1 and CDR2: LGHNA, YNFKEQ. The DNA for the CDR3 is TGTGCCAGCAGCCAACCCGGGGATGCCACTGAAGCTTTCTTT. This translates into CASSQPGDATEAFF.

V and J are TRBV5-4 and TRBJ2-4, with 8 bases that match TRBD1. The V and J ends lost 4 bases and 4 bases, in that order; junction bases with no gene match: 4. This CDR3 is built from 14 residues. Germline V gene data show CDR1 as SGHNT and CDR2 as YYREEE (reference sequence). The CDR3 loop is CASSVQGGKNIQYF. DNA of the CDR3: TGTGCCAGCAGCGTACAGGGGGGAAAAAACATTCAGTACTTC.

In nucleotides, the CDR3 is TGTGCCAGCAGCCGTCAGGGGGACGATCAGCCCCAGCATTTT. As protein: CASSRQGDDQPQHF. V is TRBV3-1 (or the pseudogene TRBV3-2) and J is TRBJ1-5, with 7 bases aligning to TRBD1. J gave up 5 bases and V 4 bases, and 5 bases lay outside the gene matches. The CDR3 runs 14 residues. Germline-derived CDR1 and CDR2 are LGHDT and YNNKEL (reference sequence).

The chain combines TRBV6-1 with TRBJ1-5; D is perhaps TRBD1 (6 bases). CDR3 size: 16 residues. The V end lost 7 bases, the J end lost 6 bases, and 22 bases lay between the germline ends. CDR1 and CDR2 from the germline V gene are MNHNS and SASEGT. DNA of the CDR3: TGTGCCAGCAATGACCCATCGGGGGCGCGGGGTCAGCCCCAGCATTTT. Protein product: CASNDPSGARGQPQHF.

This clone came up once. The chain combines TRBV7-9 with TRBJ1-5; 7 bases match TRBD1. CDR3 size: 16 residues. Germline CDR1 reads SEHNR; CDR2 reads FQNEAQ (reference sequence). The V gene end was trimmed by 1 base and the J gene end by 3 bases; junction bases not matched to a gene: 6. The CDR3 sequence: CASSLVGRGYNQPQHF. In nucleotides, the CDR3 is TGTGCCAGCAGCTTAGTGGGCAGGGGGTACAATCAGCCCCAGCATTTT.

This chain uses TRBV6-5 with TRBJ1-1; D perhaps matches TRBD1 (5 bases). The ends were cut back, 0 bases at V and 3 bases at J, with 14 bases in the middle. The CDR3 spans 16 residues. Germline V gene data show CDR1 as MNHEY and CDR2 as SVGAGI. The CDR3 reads CASSYSIGEVYTEAFF. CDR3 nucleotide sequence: TGTGCCAGCAGTTACTCGATAGGGGAAGTGTACACTGAAGCTTTCTTT.

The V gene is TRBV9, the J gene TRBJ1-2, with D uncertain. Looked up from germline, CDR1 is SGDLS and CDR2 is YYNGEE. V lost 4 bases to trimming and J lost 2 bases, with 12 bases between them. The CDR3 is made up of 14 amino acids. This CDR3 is CASSPSGRNYGYTF. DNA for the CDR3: TGTGCCAGCAGCCCTAGTGGGAGGAACTATGGCTACACCTTC.

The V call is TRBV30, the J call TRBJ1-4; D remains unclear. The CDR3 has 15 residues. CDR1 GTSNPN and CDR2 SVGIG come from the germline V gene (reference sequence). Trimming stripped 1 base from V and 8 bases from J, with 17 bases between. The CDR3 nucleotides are TGTGCCTGGAGTGACCATTTTAGGACGGGGGAAAAACTGTTTTTT. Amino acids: CAWSDHFRTGEKLFF.

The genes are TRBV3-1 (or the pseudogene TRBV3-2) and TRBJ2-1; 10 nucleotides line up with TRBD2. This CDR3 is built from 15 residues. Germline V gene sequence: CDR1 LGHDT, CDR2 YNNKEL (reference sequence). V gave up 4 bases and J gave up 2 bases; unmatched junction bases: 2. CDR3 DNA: TGTGCCAGCAGCCGAAGCGGGGGGGCCTACAATGAGCAGTTCTTC. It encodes CASSRSGGAYNEQFF.

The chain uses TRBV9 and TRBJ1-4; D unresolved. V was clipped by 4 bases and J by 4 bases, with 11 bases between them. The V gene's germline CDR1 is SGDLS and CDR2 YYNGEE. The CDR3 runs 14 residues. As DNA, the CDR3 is TGTGCCAGCAGCCCTGACGGTGTTAATGAAAAACTGTTTTTT. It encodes CASSPDGVNEKLFF.

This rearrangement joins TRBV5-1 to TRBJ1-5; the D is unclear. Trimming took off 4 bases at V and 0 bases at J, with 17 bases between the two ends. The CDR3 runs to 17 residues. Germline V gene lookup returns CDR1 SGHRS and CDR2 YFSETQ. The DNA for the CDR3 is TGCGCCAGCAGCCCCGGAGACACAGCTTATAGCAATCAGCCCCAGCATTTT. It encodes CASSPGDTAYSNQPQHF.

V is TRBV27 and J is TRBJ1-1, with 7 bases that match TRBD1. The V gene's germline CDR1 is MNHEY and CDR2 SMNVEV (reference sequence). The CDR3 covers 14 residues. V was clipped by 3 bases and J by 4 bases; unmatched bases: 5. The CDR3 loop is CASSFQGGGTEAFF. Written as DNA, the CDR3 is TGTGCCAGCAGTTTTCAGGGGGGGGGCACTGAAGCTTTCTTT.

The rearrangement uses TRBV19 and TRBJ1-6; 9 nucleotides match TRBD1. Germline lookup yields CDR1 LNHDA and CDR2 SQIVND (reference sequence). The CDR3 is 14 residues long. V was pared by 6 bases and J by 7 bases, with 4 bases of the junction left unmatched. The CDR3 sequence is CASRDRGFNSPLHF. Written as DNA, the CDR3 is TGTGCCAGTAGGGACAGGGGATTCAATTCACCCCTCCACTTT.

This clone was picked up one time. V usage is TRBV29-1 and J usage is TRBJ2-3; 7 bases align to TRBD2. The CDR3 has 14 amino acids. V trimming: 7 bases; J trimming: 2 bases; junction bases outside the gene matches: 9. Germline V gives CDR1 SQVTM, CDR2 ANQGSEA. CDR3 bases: TGCAGCGCCGAGGGAGGGATGTCCACAGATACGCAGTATTTT. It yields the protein CSAEGGMSTDTQYF.